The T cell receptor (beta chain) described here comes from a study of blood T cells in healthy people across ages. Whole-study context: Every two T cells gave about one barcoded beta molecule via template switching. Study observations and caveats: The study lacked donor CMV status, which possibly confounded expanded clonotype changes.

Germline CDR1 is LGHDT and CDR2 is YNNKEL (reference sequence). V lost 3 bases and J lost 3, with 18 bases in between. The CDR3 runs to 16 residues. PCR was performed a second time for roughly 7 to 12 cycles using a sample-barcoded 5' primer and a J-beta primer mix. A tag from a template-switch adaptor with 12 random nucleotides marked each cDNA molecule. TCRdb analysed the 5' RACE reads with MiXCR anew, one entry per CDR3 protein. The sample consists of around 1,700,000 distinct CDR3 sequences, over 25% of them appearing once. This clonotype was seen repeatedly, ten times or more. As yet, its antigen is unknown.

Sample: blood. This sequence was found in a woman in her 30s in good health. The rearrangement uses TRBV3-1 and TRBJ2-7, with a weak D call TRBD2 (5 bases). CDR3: CASSQSGLWGFYEQYF. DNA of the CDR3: TGTGCCAGCAGCCAGTCGGGGTTGTGGGGATTCTACGAGCAGTACTTC.